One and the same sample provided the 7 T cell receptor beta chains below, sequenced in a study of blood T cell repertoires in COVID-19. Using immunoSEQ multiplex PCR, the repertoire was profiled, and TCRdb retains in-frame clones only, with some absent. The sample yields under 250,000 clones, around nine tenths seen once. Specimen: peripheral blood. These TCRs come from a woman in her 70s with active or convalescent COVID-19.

CDR3 loop: CASSLTLPVSGELFF. The CDR3 region has the DNA TGTGCCAGCAGCTTGACCCTCCCAGTTTCGGGGGAGCTGTTTTTT. J is TRBJ2-2 and V is TRBV5-5; no clear D. Trimming took 1 base from V and 8 from J, leaving 15 bases between them. The CDR3 extends over 15 amino acids. The germline V gene has CDR1 SGHKS and CDR2 YYEKEE (reference sequence).

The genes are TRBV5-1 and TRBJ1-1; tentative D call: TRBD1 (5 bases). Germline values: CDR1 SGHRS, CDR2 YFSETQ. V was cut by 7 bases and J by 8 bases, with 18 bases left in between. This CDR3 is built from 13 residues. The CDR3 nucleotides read TGCGCCAGCTACAAGGAGGGGACCCTGGAAGCTTTCTTT. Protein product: CASYKEGTLEAFF.

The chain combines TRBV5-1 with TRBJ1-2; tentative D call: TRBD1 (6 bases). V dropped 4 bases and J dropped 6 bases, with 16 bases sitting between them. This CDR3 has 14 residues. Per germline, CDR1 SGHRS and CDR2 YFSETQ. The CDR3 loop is CASSPGHQENGYTF. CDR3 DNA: TGCGCCAGCAGCCCGGGACACCAGGAGAATGGCTACACCTTC.

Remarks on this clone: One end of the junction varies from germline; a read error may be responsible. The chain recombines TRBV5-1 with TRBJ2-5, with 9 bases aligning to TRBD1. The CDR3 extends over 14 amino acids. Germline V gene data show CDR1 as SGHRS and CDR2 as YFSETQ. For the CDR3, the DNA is TGCGCCAGCAGCTTGGACAGGGGGCAAGGGACCCAGTACTTC. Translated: CASSLDRGQGTQYF.

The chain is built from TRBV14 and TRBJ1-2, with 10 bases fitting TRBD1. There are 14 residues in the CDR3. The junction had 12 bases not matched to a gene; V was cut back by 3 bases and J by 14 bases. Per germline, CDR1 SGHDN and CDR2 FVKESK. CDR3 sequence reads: CASSHPGQGVIRTF. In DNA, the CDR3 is TGTGCCAGCAGCCACCCCGGACAGGGGGTTATAAGGACCTTC.

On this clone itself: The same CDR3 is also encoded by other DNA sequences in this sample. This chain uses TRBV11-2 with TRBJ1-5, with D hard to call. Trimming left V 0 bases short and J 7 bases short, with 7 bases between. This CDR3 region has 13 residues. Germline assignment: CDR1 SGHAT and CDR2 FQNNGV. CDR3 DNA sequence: TGTGCCAGCAGCTTAGATCGCGGGCAGCCCCAGCATTTT. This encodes CASSLDRGQPQHF.

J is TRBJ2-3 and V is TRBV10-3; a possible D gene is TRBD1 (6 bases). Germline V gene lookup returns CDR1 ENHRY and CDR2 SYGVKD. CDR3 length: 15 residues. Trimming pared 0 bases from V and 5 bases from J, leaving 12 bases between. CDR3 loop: CAISESPGARDTQYF. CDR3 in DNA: TGTGCCATCAGTGAGTCCCCAGGGGCTCGAGATACGCAGTATTTT.